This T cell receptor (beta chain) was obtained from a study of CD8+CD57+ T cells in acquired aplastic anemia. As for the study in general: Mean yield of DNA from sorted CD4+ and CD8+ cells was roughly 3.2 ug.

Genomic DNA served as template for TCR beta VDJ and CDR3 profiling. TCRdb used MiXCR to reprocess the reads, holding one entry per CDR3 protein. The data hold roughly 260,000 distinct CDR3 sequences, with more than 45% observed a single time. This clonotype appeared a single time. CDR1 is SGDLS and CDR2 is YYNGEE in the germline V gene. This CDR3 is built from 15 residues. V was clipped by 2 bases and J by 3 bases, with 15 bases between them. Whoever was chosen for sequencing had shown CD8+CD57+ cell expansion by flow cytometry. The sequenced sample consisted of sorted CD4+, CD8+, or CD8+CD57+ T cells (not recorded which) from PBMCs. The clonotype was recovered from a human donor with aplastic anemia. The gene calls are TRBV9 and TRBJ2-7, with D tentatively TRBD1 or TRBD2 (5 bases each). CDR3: CASSVEDGDLYEQYF. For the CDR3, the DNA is TGTGCCAGCAGCGTCGAGGACGGGGACCTCTACGAGCAGTACTTC. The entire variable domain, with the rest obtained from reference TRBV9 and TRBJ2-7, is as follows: DSGVTQTPKHLITATGQRVTLRCSPRSGDLSVYWYQQSLDQGLQFLIQYYNGEERAKGNILERFSAQQFPDLHSELNLSSLELGDSALYFCASSVEDGDLYEQYFGPGTRLTVT.